The clone carrying this T cell receptor (beta chain) occurred a few times. Its specificity is not known. The sample comes from a study of identical twins. Findings and caveats of the study: Twins shared out-of-frame alpha sequences with excess low generation probability. Beta out-of-frame sequences showed weaker excess twin sharing.

CDR1 DFQATT and CDR2 SNEGSKA come from the germline V gene (reference sequence). The V and J ends lost 3 bases and 0 bases respectively, with 12 bases between them. This CDR3 region has 15 residues. Each CDR3 protein gets one entry after TCRdb re-called the 5' RACE reads with MiXCR. The sample lists about 690,000 distinct CDR3 sequences; 21% were seen once. The sample also formed part of further work on T cells expressing NK-cell markers.

The clonotype originates from a woman younger than 30 in good health. Input material: PBMCs. The rearrangement joins TRBV20-1 to TRBJ2-4; unclear D gene. CDR3 protein: CSARLGSIAKNIQYF. Here the CDR3 DNA reads TGCAGTGCTAGGCTGGGATCTATAGCCAAAAACATTCAGTACTTC.